These 13 T cell receptor beta chains came from one sample sequenced in a study of long-term antiretroviral therapy in people with HIV. Running of the v3.0 immunoSEQ assay took place at survey level. Measured with immunoSEQ multiplex PCR; TCRdb has only the in-frame clones, and not every one. The table has 20,000 to 25,000 clones, about four fifths seen once. The material was unsorted PBMCs, obtained 1.5 years after starting antiretroviral therapy. These receptor sequences come from a young man with HIV.

This clone has more than one count but fewer than ten. The V gene is TRBV6-5, the J gene TRBJ1-5; D call uncertain. In germline, CDR1 is MNHEY, CDR2 SVGAGI. The CDR3 totals 13 residues. V lost 4 bases, J lost 7 bases, and 11 bases lay in between. CDR3 sequence (DNA): TGTGCCAGCAGTTCCCTCCTCGGCCAGCCCCAGCATTTT. Encoded protein: CASSSLLGQPQHF.

The V call is TRBV29-1, the J call TRBJ2-3, with a tentative D call TRBD1 (6 bases). This CDR3 has 13 amino acids. CDR1 and CDR2 (germline): SQVTM, ANQGSEA. V lost 4 bases and J 1 base, leaving 9 bases between the germline ends. The CDR3 region has the DNA TGCAGCGTTGGGGGGCAGGGCACAGATACGCAGTATTTT. Protein product: CSVGGQGTDTQYF.

The rearrangement links TRBV11-2 to TRBJ2-5; 11 positions match TRBD2. The germline CDR1 and CDR2 sequences are SGHAT and FQNNGV. Trimming at V came to 4 bases and at J to 10 bases, leaving 8 bases not matched to a gene. The CDR3 has 14 residues. The CDR3 sequence: CASSSTSGEPYQYF. CDR3 coding DNA: TGTGCCAGCAGCTCGACTAGCGGGGAGCCCTACCAGTACTTC.

The chain carries TRBV18 and TRBJ2-2; 7 bases match TRBD2. Germline CDR1 reads KGHSH; CDR2 reads LQKENI. V shed 3 bases and J 2 bases; nucleotides not matched to a gene: 3. This CDR3 is built from 15 residues. The CDR3 DNA follows: TGTGCCAGCTCACCGGGACTAACTAACACCGGGGAGCTGTTTTTT. This sequence encodes CASSPGLTNTGELFF.

The rearrangement links TRBV30 to TRBJ2-2, with a possible D match to TRBD2 (7 bases). The germline V gene has CDR1 GTSNPN and CDR2 SVGIG (reference sequence). V shed 5 bases and J shed 4 bases, with 17 bases lying between them. The CDR3 loop spans 15 amino acids. The CDR3 DNA is TGTGCCTGGGGGAGGGGGGGCGCGGTCACCGGGGAGCTGTTTTTT. This encodes CAWGRGGAVTGELFF.

This clone was counted once. The chain employs TRBV2 and TRBJ2-2; D may be TRBD1 (7 bases). The CDR3 has 18 residues. Deletions cut 7 bases from V and 0 bases from J, with 21 bases between. The germline V gene has CDR1 SNHLY and CDR2 FYNNEI. The CDR3 here is CASMSRQGGYPNTGELFF. DNA for the CDR3: TGTGCCAGCATGAGTAGGCAGGGGGGCTACCCGAACACCGGGGAGCTGTTTTTT.

V is TRBV5-1 and J is TRBJ2-1; D remains unclear. This CDR3 contains 13 residues. CDR1 is SGHRS and CDR2 is YFSETQ in the germline V gene. Trimming removed 0 bases at V and 4 bases at J, with 5 bases between. The CDR3 coding sequence is TGCGCCAGCAGCTTGGACGGATACAATGAGCAGTTCTTC. Residues: CASSLDGYNEQFF.

The chain links TRBV18 to TRBJ1-1; 7 bases are shared with TRBD1. This CDR3 region has 14 residues. The germline CDR1 and CDR2 sequences are KGHSH and LQKENI. With 6 bases clipped from V and 6 bases from J, the junction kept 10 bases outside the gene matches. The CDR3 DNA reads TGTGCCAGCTCTCCCGGGACAGCGACTTCTGAAGCTTTCTTT. It translates to CASSPGTATSEAFF.

The chain links TRBV28 to TRBJ2-7; 9 bases agree with TRBD2. CDR3 length: 16 amino acids. The germline CDR1 and CDR2 sequences are MDHEN and SYDVKM. J was trimmed by 0 bases and V by 5 bases; bases with no gene match: 8. In nucleotides, the CDR3 is TGTGCCAGCAGTCTGGGGGCGGGGGGGCTCTCCTACGAGCAGTACTTC. This gives the protein CASSLGAGGLSYEQYF.

CDR3 sequence: CASRWVGRNTEAFF. Written as DNA, the CDR3 is TGTGCCAGTAGATGGGTCGGACGGAACACTGAAGCTTTCTTT. The chain has TRBV19 and TRBJ1-1; D is ambiguous. This CDR3 has 14 amino acids. In germline, CDR1 is LNHDA, CDR2 SQIVND (reference sequence). The V and J ends lost 6 bases and 1 base respectively, with 12 bases between them.

J is TRBJ2-1 and V is TRBV7-6; 8 bases fit TRBD2. The germline CDR1 and CDR2 sequences are SGHVS and FNYEAQ. J was trimmed by 3 bases and V by 1 base; bases with no gene match: 2. The CDR3 totals 15 residues. CDR3 DNA sequence: TGTGCCAGCAGCTTAGATAGCGGGGTCTACAATGAGCAGTTCTTC. This encodes CASSLDSGVYNEQFF.

This chain links TRBV29-1 with TRBJ2-2; 8 positions match TRBD2. Losses at the gene ends were 4 bases for V and 2 bases for J; bases not matched to a gene: 15. This CDR3 region has 18 residues. CDR1 is SQVTM, CDR2 ANQGSEA, per germline. CDR3 coding DNA: TGCAGCGTTGGGAGGAGCGGGGGCGATTTTTTCAACACCGGGGAGCTGTTTTTT. Translating gives CSVGRSGGDFFNTGELFF.

The chain is built from TRBV4-3 and TRBJ1-2; D remains unclear. Germline CDR1 and CDR2: LGHNA and YSLEER. Deletions cut 0 bases from V and 6 bases from J, with 14 bases between. There are 15 residues in the CDR3. CDR3 bases: TGCGCCAGCAGCCAAGAGCTAGTGGCGGCGAATGGCTACACCTTC. It is translated as CASSQELVAANGYTF.